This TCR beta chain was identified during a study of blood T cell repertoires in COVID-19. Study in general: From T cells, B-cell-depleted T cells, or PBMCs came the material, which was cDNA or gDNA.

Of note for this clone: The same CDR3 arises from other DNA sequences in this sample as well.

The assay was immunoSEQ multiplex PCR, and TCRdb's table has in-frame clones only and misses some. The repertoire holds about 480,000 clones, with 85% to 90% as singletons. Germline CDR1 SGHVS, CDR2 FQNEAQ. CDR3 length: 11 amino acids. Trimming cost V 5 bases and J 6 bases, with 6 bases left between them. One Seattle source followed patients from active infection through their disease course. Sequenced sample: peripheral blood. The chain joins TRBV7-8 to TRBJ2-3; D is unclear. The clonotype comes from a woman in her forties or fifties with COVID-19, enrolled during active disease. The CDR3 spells CASSPRDTQYF. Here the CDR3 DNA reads TGTGCCAGCAGCCCGAGGGATACGCAGTATTTT. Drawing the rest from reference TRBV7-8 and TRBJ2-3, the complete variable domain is GAGVSQSPRYKVAKRGQDVALRCDPISGHVSLFWYQQALGQGPEFLTYFQNEAQLDKSGLPSDRFFAERPEGSVSTLKIQRTQQEDSAVYLCASSPRDTQYFGPGTRLTVL.